The entry that follows covers one TCR beta chain sequence. A second roughly 6 to 12 cycle PCR used barcoded and J-beta primers. TCRdb fed the 5' RACE reads into MiXCR, producing one record per CDR3 protein. The sample has some 560,000 distinct CDR3 sequences; about 27% are singletons. The record originates from a study of blood T cells in healthy people across ages. Study at large: For every two T cells, template switching captured about one barcoded beta molecule.

Germline CDR1 reads MDHEN; CDR2 reads SYDVKM. The CDR3 runs to 14 residues. After removal of 6 bases from V and 1 base from J, the junction contained 3 bases not matched to a gene. The same specimen was also included in a second study, on T cells of mothers and their children. That source reports: The donor cohort consisted of three healthy Caucasian mothers and their six children. Second-PCR primer M1S introduced sample barcodes and 2-4 random nucleotides. No persistent microchimeric T cell clones were detected at approximately 100 clones per million clonotypes sensitivity.

Sequencing was done on a sample of blood. The sequence was collected from a boy aged 2 to 10 in good health. V is TRBV28 and J is TRBJ2-3; TRBD2 agrees at 8 bases. CDR3 bases: TGTGCCAGCAGACGAGCGGGGGGCACAGATACGCAGTATTTT. This codes for CASRRAGGTDTQYF.